This is a list of T cell receptor beta chains from one sample in a study of T-cell reconstitution after alpha-beta-depleted transplantation in children. TCRdb called the PCR reads again in MiXCR, with one record for every CDR3 protein. The repertoire includes about 980,000 distinct CDR3 sequences, 25% to 30% of them detected once, and more than 25% sits in the top ten. The material sequenced was PBMCs, mostly from graft donor cells, taken 360 days after TCRalphabeta/CD19-depleted stem cell transplant. These receptors came from a boy less than two years old who had a stem cell transplant for SCID, so the T cells may come from the graft donor. Each CDR3 is given with its conserved first and last residue.

>TRBJ2-7|14|TRBV29-1
CSAQGAGRTYEQYF
>TRBJ2-5|15|TRBV12-5
CASGLGVSNQETQYF
>TRBJ2-3|15|TRBV7-2
CASSTVAGGPDTQYF
>TRBJ2-4|14|TRBV15
CATSRDERRNIQYF
>TRBJ2-3|14|TRBV7-2
CASSFLEVTDTQYF
>TRBJ2-5|14|TRBV9
CASSFTGDQETQYF
>TRBJ2-2|17|TRBV5-5
CASSLGRRGLYTGELFF
>TRBJ2-1|14|TRBV2
CASSVQGRVDEQFF
>TRBJ1-2|14|TRBV29-1
CSVEGDRGPDGYTF
>TRBJ2-5|16|TRBV4-1
CASSLLADSPQETQYF
>TRBJ1-1|14|TRBV5-1
CASSKTAGPTEAFF
>TRBJ2-2|15|TRBV6-5
CASSYESRVTGELFF
>TRBJ2-2|15|TRBV20-1
CSASKGGTVTGELFF
>TRBJ2-7|14|TRBV28
CASRKGGRHYEQYF
>TRBJ2-4|15|TRBV20-1
CSAADRTLAKNIQYF
>TRBJ1-5|12|TRBV12-3/TRBV12-4
CASSFGGQPQHF
>TRBJ1-1|16|TRBV4-1
CASSQGNRGANTEAFF
>TRBJ2-7|11|TRBV12-5
CASGSASEQYF
>TRBJ2-3|15|TRBV2
CASSEHYRGADTQYF
>TRBJ2-3|18|TRBV15
CATGVGGAWSIGIGTQYF
>TRBJ2-1|15|TRBV18
CASSPQGTGINEQFF
>TRBJ1-2|15|TRBV4-2
CASSTRDRLNYGYTF
>TRBJ2-3|15|TRBV5-1
CASSKGVTSTDTQYF
>TRBJ1-1|13|TRBV10-3
CAISKTTATEAFF
>TRBJ2-5|16|TRBV7-7
CASSPRPGLVQETQYF
>TRBJ1-2|12|TRBV25-1
CASSGGGGGYTF
>TRBJ2-1|14|TRBV28
CASSFSDTYNEQFF
>TRBJ1-2|12|TRBV20-1
CSASVTGLGYTF
>TRBJ1-1|19|TRBV11-2
CASSPTYRRGRGPNTEAFF
>TRBJ1-1|18|TRBV11-2
CASSLGRGRGKGDTEAFF
>TRBJ2-1|15|TRBV20-1
CSANVAGFSYNEQFF
>TRBJ1-2|16|TRBV28
CAVVPWGQTGINGYTF
>TRBJ2-7|14|TRBV20-1
CSAEQGQGRVEQYF
>TRBJ1-1|18|TRBV5-1
CASSLEGWATDGNTEAFF
>TRBJ1-1|14|TRBV5-1
CASGRSDSNIEAFF
>TRBJ2-7|15|TRBV2
CASTPSRALPYEQYF
>TRBJ2-7|15|TRBV2
CASSEGGGAYYEQYF
>TRBJ2-1|20|TRBV10-3
CAISDPGGRGVHRSLYEQFF
>TRBJ2-6|16|TRBV10-3
CAISDGTGGGANVLTF
>TRBJ2-5|16|TRBV24-1
CATSAWREGLRETQYF
>TRBJ2-1|17|TRBV29-1
CSADPLLAGHSYNEQFF
>TRBJ2-1|16|TRBV4-1
CASSHEGPTRYNEQFF
>TRBJ2-1|18|TRBV4-3
CASSHQVRTASSYNEQFF
>TRBJ2-3|15|TRBV7-9
CASSVQGADTDTQYF
>TRBJ2-1|15|TRBV15
CATSRGREGPYNEFF